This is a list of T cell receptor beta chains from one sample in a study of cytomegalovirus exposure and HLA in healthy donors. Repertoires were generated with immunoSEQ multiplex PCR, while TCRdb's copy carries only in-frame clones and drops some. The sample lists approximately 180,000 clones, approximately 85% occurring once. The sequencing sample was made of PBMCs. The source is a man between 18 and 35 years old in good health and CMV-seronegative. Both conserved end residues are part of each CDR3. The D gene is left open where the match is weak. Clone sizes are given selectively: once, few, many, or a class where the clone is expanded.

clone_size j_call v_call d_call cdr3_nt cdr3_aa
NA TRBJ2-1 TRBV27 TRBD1 TGTGCCAGCCATCCGCGCCGCACAGGGGGCGATGAGCAGTTCTTC CASHPRRTGGDEQFF
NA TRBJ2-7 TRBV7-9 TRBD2 TGTGCCAGCAGCCCCGGACTAGCGGCCTACGAGCAGTACTTC CASSPGLAAYEQYF
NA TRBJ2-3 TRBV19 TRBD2 TGTGCCAGTAGTAGATACCCGGGACTAGCGGGAGGCACAGATACGCAGTATTTT CASSRYPGLAGGTDTQYF
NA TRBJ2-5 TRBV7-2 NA TGTGCCAGCAGATCTGGGGGGGCAGGCCAAGAGACCCAGTACTTC CASRSGGAGQETQYF
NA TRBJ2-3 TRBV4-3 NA TGCGCCAGCAGCCCCCAGCTAGTGACGGGTACGCAGTATTTT CASSPQLVTGTQYF
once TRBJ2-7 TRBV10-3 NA TGTGCCATCAGTGAGTCGACGCAGCGGAGAAACTCCTACGAGCAGTACTTC CAISESTQRRNSYEQYF
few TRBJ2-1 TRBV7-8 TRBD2 TGTGCCAGCAGCTCGGGACTAGCGGCCGACAATGAGCAGTTCTTC CASSSGLAADNEQFF
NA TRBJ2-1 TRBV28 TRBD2 TGTGCCAGCAGTTCCGGAGGTTGGCGGGAGGCTTACAATGAGCAGTTCTTC CASSSGGWREAYNEQFF
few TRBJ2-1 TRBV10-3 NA TGTGCCATCAGTGAGTCTGGAGAAACTGAGCAGTTCTTC CAISESGETEQFF
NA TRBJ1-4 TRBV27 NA TGTGCCAGCAAGCGGGACGGCTCGTTGAAGCTGTTTTTT CASKRDGSLKLFF
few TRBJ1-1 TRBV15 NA TGTGCCACCAGCAGAGGAGTCCCAAACACTGAAGCTTTCTTT CATSRGVPNTEAFF
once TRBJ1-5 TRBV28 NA TGTGCCAGCAGTCGCCCACTAATATTGACGGGGGGCAGCAATCAGCCCCAGCATTTT CASSRPLILTGGSNQPQHF
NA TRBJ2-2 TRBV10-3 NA TGTGCCATCCGATCAGGATCGAACACCGGGGAGCTGTTTTTT CAIRSGSNTGELFF
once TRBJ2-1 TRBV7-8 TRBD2 TGTGCCAGCAGATGGACTAGCGGGAGGGCCACTGAGCAGTTCTTC CASRWTSGRATEQFF
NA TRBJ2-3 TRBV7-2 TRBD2 TGTGCCAGCAGCTTTAGGTCGGCCGGGGGGACAGATACGCAGTATTTT CASSFRSAGGTDTQYF
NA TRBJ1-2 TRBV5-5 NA TGTGCCAGCAGCTTGGATGGTAACAGGGATTTCTATGGCTACACCTTC CASSLDGNRDFYGYTF
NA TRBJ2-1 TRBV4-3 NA TGCGCCAGCAGCCGAAGGGGAATGGGTGAGCAGTTCTTC CASSRRGMGEQFF
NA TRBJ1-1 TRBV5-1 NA TGCGCCAGCAGCTTGGAGGGGCAAGGCACTGAAGCTTTCTTT CASSLEGQGTEAFF
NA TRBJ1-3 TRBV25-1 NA TGTGCCAGCAGTGAACAGGGTGCCCCGAACGCCATATATTTT CASSEQGAPNAIYF
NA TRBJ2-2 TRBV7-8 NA TGTGCCGACCAGGGGACTAAGAATGTTGGGGAGCTGTTTTTT CADQGTKNVGELFF